This T cell receptor (beta chain) was identified during a study of CXCR4 blockade with PD-1 therapy in pancreatic cancer. Sequencing used immunoSEQ multiplex PCR; TCRdb keeps in-frame clones, though not all of them. This repertoire shows about 15,000 clones, over 55% found once; its top ten account for about 5.9%. Study-wide findings and caveats: Intratumoral clonality (mean roughly 0.14) exceeded healthy blood (roughly 0.05) but did not track survival.

About this clone: Its specificity is unknown.

The archived tumor blocks came from patients without neoadjuvant therapy before resection. The J segment lost 4 bases and the V segment lost 2 bases, leaving 4 bases of the junction unmatched. In germline, CDR1 is LNHDA, CDR2 SQIVND (reference sequence). The CDR3 length is 14 residues. This receptor was obtained from a human donor with pancreatic ductal adenocarcinoma. The J gene is TRBJ1-2, the V gene TRBV19; 7 nucleotides match TRBD1. Material: tumor tissue. CDR3 loop: CASSIRGQVYGYTF. CDR3 nucleotide sequence: TGTGCCAGTAGTATAAGAGGACAGGTCTATGGCTACACCTTC.